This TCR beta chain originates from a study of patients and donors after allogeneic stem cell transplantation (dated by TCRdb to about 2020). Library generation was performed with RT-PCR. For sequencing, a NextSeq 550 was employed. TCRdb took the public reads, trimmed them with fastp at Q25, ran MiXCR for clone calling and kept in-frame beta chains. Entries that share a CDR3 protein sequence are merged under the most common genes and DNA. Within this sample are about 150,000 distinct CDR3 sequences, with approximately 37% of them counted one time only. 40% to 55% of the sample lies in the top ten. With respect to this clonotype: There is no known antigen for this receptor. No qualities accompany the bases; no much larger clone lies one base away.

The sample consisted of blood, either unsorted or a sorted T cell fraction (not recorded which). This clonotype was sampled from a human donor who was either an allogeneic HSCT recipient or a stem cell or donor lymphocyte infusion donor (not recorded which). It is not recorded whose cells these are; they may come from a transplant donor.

The nucleotides are TGCAGCGCTTGCCCCAGCACAGATACGCAGTATTTT. The translation is CSACPSTDTQYF. The V gene is TRBV29-1 and the J gene is TRBJ2-3; no D gene is confidently identified. Based on the germline V gene, the CDR1 and CDR2 sequences are SQVTM and ANQGSEA. The CDR3 runs 12 residues from the cysteine to the phenylalanine. This entry keeps only the CDR3 DNA: 36 bases, framed from base 1. Cut back by 7 bases and 0 bases, the V and J ends lie 8 bases apart.